This entry is about one T cell receptor (beta chain). Its antigen is still unknown. The data are from a study of tumor-infiltrating lymphocytes in primary liver carcinoma. Whole-study context: Measuring about 4.2 to 10 cm across, the tumors were staged as T1-T3 N0M0.

Germline lookup yields CDR1 MDHEN and CDR2 SYDVKM. The CDR3 sequence is 14 residues long. Trimming left V 4 bases short and J 12 bases short, with 18 bases between. Extraction of RNA together with DNA used roughly 18-32 mg of unsorted bulk tissue. The investigators made TCR beta cDNA from approximately 510 ng total RNA, using a constant-region primer. Construction of TCR beta libraries relied on three successive nested multiplex PCR rounds employing slightly modified ARM-PCR. Researchers ran the first two PCR rounds for about 11 cycles each with TRBV1-TRBV30 forward primers and a C-beta reverse primer. TCRdb reanalysed the multiplex PCR reads using MiXCR and keeps one entry per CDR3 protein. The data contain about 120,000 distinct CDR3 sequences, 65% to 75% of them singletons. Study-level points and caveats: Tumor top-250-clone fractions significantly exceeded those of blood (p = 0.039).

Material for sequencing was tumor-adjacent normal liver tissue. The TCR originated in an older woman with primary liver carcinoma and hepatitis B virus infection. This chain joins TRBV28 and TRBJ2-2; D is possibly TRBD1 (6 bases). In DNA form, the CDR3 reads TGTGCCAGCAGTTGGGGACGGTACACAGGGAAGCTGTTTTTT. The encoded protein is CASSWGRYTGKLFF.